This TCR beta chain stems from a study of beta chain features in type 1 diabetes. About the research overall: No patient-donor differences in age, gender, total cells or subset yield.

Sequenced material consisted of expressed TCRB transcripts (all of the isolated RNA was reverse transcribed). Only in-frame clones appear in the TCRdb table, and some are missing; sequencing was by immunoSEQ multiplex PCR. The profile shows 330,000 or so clones, approximately 15% of them singletons. Study-wide results and limits: There was no resolution here of whether HLA type influences TCRB rearrangement.

Blood was drawn once from each donor into heparinised tubes. The draws averaged about 110 mL. This clone was picked up a small number of times. The antigen is not known. Trimming at V came to 4 bases and at J to 3 bases, leaving 8 bases not matched to a gene. Germline V gene sequence: CDR1 SGHRS, CDR2 YFSETQ. This CDR3 contains 15 residues. This TCR came from a man younger than 45 in good health. The sample taken for sequencing was central memory CD4+ T cells from blood. The chain couples TRBV5-1 to TRBJ2-7; 9 positions agree with TRBD1. CDR3 region: CASSVAGTGYYEQYF. DNA of the CDR3: TGCGCCAGCAGCGTAGCCGGGACAGGGTACTACGAGCAGTACTTC.